The rows below give T cell receptor beta chains drawn from one sample of a study of OX40 agonist ivuxolimab in advanced cancers. The data were produced by immunoSEQ multiplex PCR, yet TCRdb's version contains in-frame clones alone and is incomplete. Of 47,000 or so clones listed, around nine tenths were seen once; the top ten hold around 50%. The sample consisted of CD4+ or CD8+ T cells sorted from blood, taken in a trial of the OX40 agonist ivuxolimab. These receptors were obtained from an adult with an advanced solid tumor such as melanoma, head and neck, liver or kidney cancer. The CDR3 runs from the conserved cysteine through the conserved F or W. Each record gives: clone size, CDR3 length, V gene, D gene, J gene, CDR3 protein, CDR3 DNA. The D gene is left open where the match is weak. Only part of the rows carry a size: once, few, many, or a class if the clone is expanded.

>.|15|TRBV6-5|.|TRBJ1-1
CASSHVLVGNTEAFF
TGTGCCAGCAGCCACGTATTGGTAGGAAACACTGAAGCTTTCTTT
>.|15|TRBV6-1|.|TRBJ2-1
CASSEGQGSSGEQFF
TGTGCCAGCAGTGAAGGGCAGGGGTCTAGTGGTGAGCAGTTCTTC
>.|16|TRBV7-9|TRBD2|TRBJ2-1
CASRASRSGGRYEQFF
TGTGCCAGCAGGGCTTCCCGTAGCGGGGGGAGATATGAGCAGTTCTTC
>.|12|TRBV6-5|.|TRBJ2-3
CASKNPGDTQYF
TGTGCCAGCAAAAACCCAGGAGATACGCAGTATTTT
>.|15|TRBV7-6|.|TRBJ2-5
CASSLFGLAVETQYF
TGTGCCAGCAGCTTATTTGGGCTTGCGGTAGAGACCCAGTACTTC
>.|15|TRBV13|.|TRBJ1-4
CASSSPGTGNEKLFF
TGTGCCAGCAGCTCGCCCGGGACGGGTAATGAAAAACTGTTTTTT
>.|12|TRBV7-6|.|TRBJ2-1
CASSLPNNEQFF
TGTGCCAGCAGCTTACCTAACAATGAGCAGTTCTTC
>.|18|TRBV7-9|.|TRBJ1-5
CASSEGRTDAYSNQPQHF
TGTGCCAGCAGCGAAGGTAGGACGGACGCCTATAGCAATCAGCCCCAGCATTTT
>.|14|TRBV28|.|TRBJ1-1
CASSPLDGWTEAFF
TGTGCCAGCAGTCCACTGGACGGCTGGACTGAAGCTTTCTTT
>.|15|TRBV7-6|TRBD1|TRBJ2-7
CASSQDRGPSYEQYF
TGTGCCAGCAGCCAAGACAGGGGGCCGTCCTACGAGCAGTACTTC
>.|15|TRBV30|TRBD1|TRBJ2-7
CAWSAIRDRGDEQYF
TGTGCCTGGAGTGCGATCCGGGACAGGGGTGACGAGCAGTACTTC
>.|16|TRBV7-2|TRBD2|TRBJ2-1
CASSLGSGVLYNEQFF
TGTGCCAGCAGCTTAGGAAGCGGGGTTCTATACAATGAGCAGTTCTTC
>.|16|TRBV7-2|TRBD2|TRBJ2-1
CASSLEVAGAYNEQFF
TGTGCCAGCAGCTTAGAAGTAGCGGGGGCCTACAATGAGCAGTTCTTC
>few|13|TRBV30|.|TRBJ1-6
CAWIGMDNSPLHF
TGTGCCTGGATTGGGATGGATAATTCACCCCTCCACTTT
>.|16|TRBV6-6|.|TRBJ2-7
CASSPWRAQGLSEQYF
TGTGCCAGCAGTCCGTGGAGGGCACAGGGCCTCTCCGAGCAGTACTTC
>.|15|TRBV27|.|TRBJ2-2
CASSPGHASTGELFF
TGTGCCTCCTCACCGGGACACGCTAGTACCGGGGAGCTGTTTTTT
>.|14|TRBV11-2|.|TRBJ2-7
CASSLAGPGSEQYF
TGTGCCAGCAGCTTAGCGGGGCCGGGTTCCGAGCAGTACTTC
>many|13|TRBV7-9|.|TRBJ2-2
CASSLHNTGELFF
TGTGCCAGCAGCCTTCACAACACCGGGGAGCTGTTTTTT
>.|11|TRBV7-8|TRBD1|TRBJ2-2
CASSFDRDLFF
TGTGCCAGCAGCTTTGACAGGGACCTGTTTTTT
>few|15|TRBV6-5|TRBD1|TRBJ1-2
CASSYSGDSSYGYTF
TGTGCCAGCAGTTACTCGGGGGACAGCAGCTATGGCTACACCTTC
>.|13|TRBV5-4|.|TRBJ2-7
CASSLPGAVEQYF
TGTGCCAGCAGCTTGCCGGGGGCGGTCGAGCAGTACTTC
>.|15|TRBV29-1|.|TRBJ2-7
CSVEKAGDSPYEQYF
TGCAGCGTTGAGAAGGCAGGAGACTCCCCCTACGAGCAGTACTTC
>.|11|TRBV4-3|.|TRBJ2-1
CASSLVGEQFF
TGCGCCAGCAGCCTAGTTGGTGAGCAGTTCTTC
>.|16|TRBV15|TRBD1|TRBJ1-4
CATSIGQGGTNEKLFF
TGTGCCACCAGCATAGGACAGGGAGGAACTAATGAAAAACTGTTTTTT
>.|11|TRBV19|.|TRBJ1-1
CATRAGGRAFF
TGTGCCACCAGGGCGGGGGGGCGAGCTTTCTTT
>once|17|TRBV5-1|TRBD2|TRBJ2-4
CASSMLPSGATKNIQYF
TGCGCCAGCAGCATGCTTCCTAGCGGGGCAACCAAAAACATTCAGTACTTC
>.|14|TRBV21-1|.|TRBJ2-2
CASRGGGNTGELFF
TGTGCCAGCCGGGGAGGGGGGAACACCGGGGAGCTGTTTTTT
>once|17|TRBV5-1|TRBD2|TRBJ2-2
CASSLFAGGPVTGELFF
TGCGCCAGCAGCTTGTTTGCGGGGGGGCCGGTCACCGGGGAGCTGTTTTTT
>once|15|TRBV5-5|TRBD2|TRBJ2-5
CASSLEAGEQETQYF
TGTGCCAGCAGCTTGGAAGCGGGGGAACAAGAGACCCAGTACTTC
>.|15|TRBV7-9|.|TRBJ1-3
CASSFPGQIGNTIYF
TGTGCCAGCAGCTTTCCGGGGCAGATAGGAAACACCATATATTTT
>.|18|TRBV9|.|TRBJ1-5
CASSVVTVGGAFNQPQHF
TGTGCCAGCAGCGTAGTTACTGTCGGCGGGGCGTTCAATCAGCCCCAGCATTTT
>.|13|TRBV30|TRBD1|TRBJ1-2
CAWSVGRGYGYTF
TGTGCCTGGAGTGTGGGCAGGGGGTATGGCTACACCTTC
>.|15|TRBV4-1|TRBD2|TRBJ2-1
CASSQDQRGGSEQFF
TGCGCCAGCAGCCAAGATCAGCGGGGGGGGAGTGAGCAGTTCTTC
>once|14|TRBV15|TRBD1|TRBJ2-3
CATSRGQGYDTQYF
TGTGCCACCAGCAGGGGACAGGGATATGATACGCAGTATTTT
>.|13|TRBV9|.|TRBJ2-2
CASSVGVTGELFF
TGTGCCAGCAGCGTAGGGGTCACCGGGGAGCTGTTTTTT
>.|15|TRBV28|TRBD2|TRBJ2-2
CASSPSGTSIGELFF
TGTGCCAGCAGTCCTTCCGGGACTAGCATCGGGGAGCTGTTTTTT
>.|15|TRBV19|.|TRBJ2-1
CASRRAGSSYNEQFF
TGTGCCAGTAGAAGGGCGGGGAGCTCCTACAATGAGCAGTTCTTC
>.|14|TRBV6-6|.|TRBJ1-1
CASSSSSTNTEAFF
TGTGCCAGCAGTTCCTCGAGCACGAACACTGAAGCTTTCTTT
>.|17|TRBV4-3|TRBD2|TRBJ2-5
CASSQVHGLAGEETQYF
TGCGCCAGCAGCCAAGTCCACGGACTAGCGGGGGAAGAGACCCAGTACTTC
>once|18|TRBV7-9|TRBD1|TRBJ2-2
CASSLVPGQGLNTGELFF
TGTGCCAGCAGCTTAGTGCCCGGACAGGGGCTTAACACCGGGGAGCTGTTTTTT
>once|17|TRBV11-3|TRBD1|TRBJ2-6
CASSLGQGATGANVLTF
TGTGCCAGCAGCTTAGGACAGGGGGCTACTGGGGCCAACGTCCTGACTTTC
>.|14|TRBV6-8|TRBD1|TRBJ2-7
CASSYSTGTYEQYF
TGTGCCAGCAGTTACTCGACAGGGACCTACGAGCAGTACTTC
>.|15|TRBV6-5|TRBD1|TRBJ1-3
CASSYSGQHGNTIYF
TGTGCCAGCAGTTACTCGGGACAGCATGGAAACACCATATATTTT
>.|17|TRBV27|TRBD1|TRBJ2-2
CASSLDTGTGMTGELFF
TGTGCCAGCAGTCTGGATACCGGGACAGGGATGACCGGGGAGCTGTTTTTT
>.|14|TRBV7-7|.|TRBJ2-5
CATLPDVDWGTQYF
TGTGCCACCCTACCCGACGTCGACTGGGGGACCCAGTACTTC
>.|13|TRBV4-1|.|TRBJ1-1
CASSPSPNTEAFF
TGCGCCAGCAGCCCGTCTCCGAACACTGAAGCTTTCTTT
>.|15|TRBV28|TRBD1|TRBJ2-7
CASRGTGTGSWEQYF
TGTGCCAGCAGAGGAACCGGGACAGGGAGTTGGGAGCAGTACTTC
>.|12|TRBV29-1|.|TRBJ2-7
CSVVGESYEQYF
TGCAGCGTTGTAGGGGAATCCTACGAGCAGTACTTC
>.|14|TRBV5-6|.|TRBJ2-3
CASSLPRVTDTQYF
TGTGCCAGCAGCTTACCCAGGGTCACAGATACGCAGTATTTT
>.|12|TRBV10-1|.|TRBJ1-6
CASSGYNSPLHF
TGCGCCAGCAGTGGCTATAATTCACCCCTCCACTTT
>.|14|TRBV5-6|.|TRBJ1-1
CASSLEGGNTEAFF
TGTGCCAGCAGCTTGGAAGGGGGGAACACTGAAGCTTTCTTT
>.|12|TRBV29-1|.|TRBJ1-1
CSVGGGNTEAFF
TGCAGCGTGGGGGGTGGAAACACTGAAGCTTTCTTT
>.|16|TRBV19|.|TRBJ2-7
CASSHAPVSSSYEQYF
TGTGCCAGTAGTCATGCCCCGGTGTCGAGCTCCTACGAGCAGTACTTC
>few|15|TRBV5-6|.|TRBJ1-1
CASSYGTLENTEAFF
TGTGCCAGCAGCTATGGGACCCTCGAAAACACTGAAGCTTTCTTT
>once|15|TRBV5-6|.|TRBJ1-3
CASSLGQNSGNTIYF
TGTGCCAGCAGCTTAGGACAGAACTCTGGAAACACCATATATTTT
>.|16|TRBV7-3|.|TRBJ2-3
CASSLPDRQGTDTQYF
TGTGCCAGCAGCTTACCGGACAGACAGGGCACAGATACGCAGTATTTT
>.|14|TRBV27|.|TRBJ2-7
CASQVSRGPYEQYF
TGTGCCAGTCAAGTGAGCAGGGGCCCCTACGAGCAGTACTTC
>.|14|TRBV6-6|TRBD1|TRBJ1-2
CASTTGGLNYGYTF
TGTGCCAGCACCACAGGGGGCTTAAACTATGGCTACACCTTC
>.|16|TRBV4-1|TRBD1|TRBJ1-2
CASSQGTRTGNYGYTF
TGCGCCAGCAGCCAAGGAACCCGGACAGGGAACTATGGCTACACCTTC